The rows below give T cell receptor beta chains drawn from one sample of a study of Graves' ophthalmopathy and Graves' hyperthyroidism. One entry per CDR3 protein, called by TCRdb with MiXCR from the multiplex PCR reads. Among some 390,000 distinct CDR3 sequences listed, about a sixth were seen once. The sequencing input was peripheral blood. These receptors originate from a woman aged 18-29 years with Graves' ophthalmopathy. CDR3s include the opening cysteine and the closing phenylalanine or tryptophan. D genes are given only for firm matches. Size is omitted from some rows. Given values are once, few, many or a class for expanded clones.

J	V	D	size	CDR3	DNA
TRBJ1-2	TRBV12-3/TRBV12-4	-	many	CASSRTGNSNYGYTF	TGTGCCAGCAGCCGAACCGGGAATTCTAACTATGGCTACACCTTC
TRBJ2-5	TRBV4-1	TRBD2	many	CASSPYLAGEETQYF	TGCGCCAGCAGCCCTTATCTAGCGGGAGAAGAGACCCAGTACTTC
TRBJ1-1	TRBV11-2	TRBD1	many	CASLTLRRRGHTEAFF	TGTGCCAGCCTTACTCTCAGGAGGAGGGGGCACACTGAAGCTTTCTTT
TRBJ1-5	TRBV19	-	many	CASSTPWMGQPQHF	TGTGCCAGTAGTACTCCCTGGATGGGTCAGCCCCAGCATTTT
TRBJ1-4	TRBV7-8	-	-	CATSVTATNEKLFF	TGTGCCACCTCCGTTACGGCGACTAATGAAAAACTGTTTTTT
TRBJ2-7	TRBV7-2	-	-	CASSPRSSSYEQYF	TGTGCCAGCAGCCCCCGTTCCAGCTCCTACGAGCAGTACTTC
TRBJ1-5	TRBV7-8	-	-	CASSPTRSNQPQHF	TGTGCCAGCAGTCCTACCAGGAGCAATCAGCCCCAGCATTTT
TRBJ1-1	TRBV19	-	many	CASTPRGVARNTEAFF	TGTGCCAGTACCCCGCGGGGGGTCGCTAGAAACACTGAAGCTTTCTTT
TRBJ2-2	TRBV30	TRBD2	-	CASRLAGVSELFF	TGTGCCTCTCGACTAGCGGGAGTGTCGGAGCTGTTTTTT
TRBJ2-2	TRBV30	TRBD1	many	CAFAPGQDPRGELFF	TGTGCCTTCGCACCGGGACAGGACCCAAGGGGGGAGCTGTTTTTT
TRBJ2-2	TRBV30	-	many	CAWRSQVNTGELFF	TGTGCCTGGAGGAGCCAGGTGAACACCGGGGAGCTGTTTTTT
TRBJ1-2	TRBV28	-	many	CASSRQKPYGYTF	TGTGCCAGCAGCAGACAGAAACCCTATGGCTACACCTTC
TRBJ2-5	TRBV11-1	TRBD2	-	CASSLAVRLAEEETQYF	TGTGCCAGCAGCTTAGCGGTCCGTCTAGCGGAGGAAGAGACCCAGTACTTC
TRBJ2-2	TRBV5-1	TRBD2	once	CASAGTSVTGELFF	TGCGCCAGCGCCGGGACTAGCGTCACCGGGGAGCTGTTTTTT
TRBJ2-5	TRBV6-2/TRBV6-3	TRBD2	many	CASRAAGGGETQYF	TGTGCCAGCAGAGCAGCGGGAGGTGGAGAGACCCAGTACTTC
TRBJ2-6	TRBV7-3	-	-	CASSFQASGANVLTF	TGTGCCAGCAGCTTTCAAGCCTCTGGGGCCAACGTCCTGACTTTC